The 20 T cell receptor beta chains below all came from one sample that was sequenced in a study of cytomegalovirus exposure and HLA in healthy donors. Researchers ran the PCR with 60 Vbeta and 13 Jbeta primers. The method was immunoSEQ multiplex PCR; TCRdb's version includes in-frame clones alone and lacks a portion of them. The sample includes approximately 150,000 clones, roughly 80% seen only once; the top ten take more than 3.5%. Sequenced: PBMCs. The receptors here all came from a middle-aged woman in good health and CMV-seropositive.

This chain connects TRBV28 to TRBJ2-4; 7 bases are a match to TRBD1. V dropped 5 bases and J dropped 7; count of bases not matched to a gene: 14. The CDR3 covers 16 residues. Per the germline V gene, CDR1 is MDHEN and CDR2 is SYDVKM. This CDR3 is CASSGIRGGQRNIQYF. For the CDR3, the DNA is TGTGCCAGCAGTGGAATCAGAGGGGGACAGAGGAACATTCAGTACTTC.

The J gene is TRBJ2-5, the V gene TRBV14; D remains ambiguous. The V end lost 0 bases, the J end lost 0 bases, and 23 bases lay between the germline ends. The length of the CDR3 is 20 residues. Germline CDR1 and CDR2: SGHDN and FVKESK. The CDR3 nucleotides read TGTGCCAGCAGCCAAGATCTCGGAGACTCCACTTCTGAGTACCAAGAGACCCAGTACTTC. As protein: CASSQDLGDSTSEYQETQYF.

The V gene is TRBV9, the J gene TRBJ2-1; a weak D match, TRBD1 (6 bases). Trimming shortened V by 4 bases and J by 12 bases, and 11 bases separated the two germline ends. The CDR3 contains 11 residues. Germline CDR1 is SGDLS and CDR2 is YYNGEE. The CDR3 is CASSPGALQFF. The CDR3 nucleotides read TGTGCCAGCAGCCCAGGGGCCCTGCAGTTCTTC.

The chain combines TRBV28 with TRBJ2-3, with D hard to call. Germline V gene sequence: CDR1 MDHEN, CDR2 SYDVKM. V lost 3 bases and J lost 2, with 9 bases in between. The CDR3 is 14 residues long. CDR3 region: CASSFSGPTDTQYF. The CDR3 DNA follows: TGTGCCAGCAGTTTTTCCGGTCCCACAGATACGCAGTATTTT.

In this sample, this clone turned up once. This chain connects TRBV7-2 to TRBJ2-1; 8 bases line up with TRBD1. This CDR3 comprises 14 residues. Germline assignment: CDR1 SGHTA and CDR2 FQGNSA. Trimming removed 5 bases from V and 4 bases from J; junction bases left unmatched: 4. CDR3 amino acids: CASSLGQGYNEQFF. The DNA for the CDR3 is TGTGCCAGCAGCCTTGGACAGGGTTACAATGAGCAGTTCTTC.

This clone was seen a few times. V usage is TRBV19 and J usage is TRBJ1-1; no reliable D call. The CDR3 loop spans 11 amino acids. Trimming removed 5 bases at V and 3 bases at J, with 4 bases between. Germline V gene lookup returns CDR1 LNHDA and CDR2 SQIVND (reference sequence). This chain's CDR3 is CASSRDTEAFF. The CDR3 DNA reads TGTGCCAGTAGTCGGGACACTGAAGCTTTCTTT.

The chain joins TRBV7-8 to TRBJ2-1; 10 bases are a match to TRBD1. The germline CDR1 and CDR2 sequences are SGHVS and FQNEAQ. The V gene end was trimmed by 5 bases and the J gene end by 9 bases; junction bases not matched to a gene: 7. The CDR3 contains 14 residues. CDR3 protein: CASSPDRGEGEQFF. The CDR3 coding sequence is TGTGCCAGCAGCCCGGACAGGGGGGAGGGTGAGCAGTTCTTC.

This CDR3 is CASRMDSHNEQFF. As DNA, the CDR3 is TGTGCCAGCAGAATGGACAGCCACAATGAGCAGTTCTTC. V gene TRBV6-4 combines with J gene TRBJ2-1; TRBD1 might be the D (6 bases). V lost 6 bases, J lost 5 bases, and 11 bases lay in between. Looked up from germline, CDR1 is MRHNA and CDR2 is SNTAGT. This CDR3 has 13 residues.

The CDR3 nucleotides are TGTGCCAGCAGCAGGGACAGGGCTGGAAACACCATATATTTT. It specifies CASSRDRAGNTIYF. This chain connects TRBV5-6 to TRBJ1-3, with 9 bases fitting TRBD1. V lost 4 bases to trimming and J lost 2 bases; unmatched junction nucleotides: 1. The CDR3 is 14 amino acids. Per germline, CDR1 SGHDT and CDR2 YYEEEE.

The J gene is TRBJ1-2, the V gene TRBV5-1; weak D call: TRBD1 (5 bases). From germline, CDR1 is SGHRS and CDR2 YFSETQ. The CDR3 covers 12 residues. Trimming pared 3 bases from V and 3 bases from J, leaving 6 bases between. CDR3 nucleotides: TGCGCCAGCAGCTCAGGGCACTATGGCTACACCTTC. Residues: CASSSGHYGYTF.

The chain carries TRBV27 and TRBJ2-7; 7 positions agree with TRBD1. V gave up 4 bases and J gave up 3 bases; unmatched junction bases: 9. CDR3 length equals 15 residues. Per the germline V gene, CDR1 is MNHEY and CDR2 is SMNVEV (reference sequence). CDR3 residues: CASSSQQGQNYEQYF. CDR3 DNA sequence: TGTGCCAGCAGTTCTCAACAGGGACAGAACTACGAGCAGTACTTC.

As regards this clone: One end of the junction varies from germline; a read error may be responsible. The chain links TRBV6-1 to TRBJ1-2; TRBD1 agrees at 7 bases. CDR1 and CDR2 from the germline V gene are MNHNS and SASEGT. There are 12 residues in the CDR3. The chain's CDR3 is CASSAVRDSAAF. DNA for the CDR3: TGTGCCAGCAGTGCAGTCCGGGACAGCGCTGCCTTC.

The CDR3 nucleotides are TGTGCCAGCAGCCCTACCTTCAGACTTGACAATGAGCAGTTCTTC. This codes for CASSPTFRLDNEQFF. This chain connects TRBV7-2 to TRBJ2-1; D is unresolved. The CDR3 sequence is 15 residues long. CDR1 and CDR2 (germline): SGHTA, FQGNSA. Deletions cut 5 bases from V and 5 bases from J, with 16 bases between. The full variable domain, in which reference TRBV7-2 and TRBJ2-1 provide the parts outside the CDR3, is GAGVSQSPSNKVTEKGKDVELRCDPISGHTALYWYRQSLGQGLEFLIYFQGNSAPDKSGLPSDRFSAERTGGSVSTLTIQRTQQEDSAVYLCASSPTFRLDNEQFFGPGTRLTVL.

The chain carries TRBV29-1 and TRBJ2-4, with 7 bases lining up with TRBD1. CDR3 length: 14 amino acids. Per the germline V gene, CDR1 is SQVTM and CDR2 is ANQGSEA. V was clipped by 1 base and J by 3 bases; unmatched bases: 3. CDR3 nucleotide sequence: TGCAGCGTTGAAGTAGCAGGGGGCAAAAACATTCAGTACTTC. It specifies CSVEVAGGKNIQYF.

The CDR3: CASSPYRGAYEQYF. The CDR3 region has the DNA TGTGCCAGCAGCCCATACAGGGGGGCGTACGAGCAGTACTTC. This chain joins TRBV11-3 and TRBJ2-7, with 8 bases identical to TRBD1. Losses at the gene ends were 5 bases for V and 4 bases for J; bases not matched to a gene: 7. Germline loops: CDR1 SGHNT, CDR2 YENEEA. The CDR3 runs 14 residues.

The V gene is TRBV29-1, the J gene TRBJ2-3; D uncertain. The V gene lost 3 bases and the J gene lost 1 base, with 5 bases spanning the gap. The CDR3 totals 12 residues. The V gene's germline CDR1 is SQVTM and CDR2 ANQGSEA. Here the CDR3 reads CSVDAGTDTQYF. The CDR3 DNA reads TGCAGCGTTGACGCGGGCACAGATACGCAGTATTTT.

The CDR3 reads CASSTTGTGGLETQYF. The CDR3 DNA reads as TGTGCCAGCAGCACGACCGGGACAGGGGGTCTGGAGACCCAGTACTTC. V and J are TRBV5-6 and TRBJ2-5, with 11 bases fitting TRBD1. Trimming removed 4 bases from V and 5 bases from J; junction bases left unmatched: 10. This CDR3 is built from 16 residues. Germline values: CDR1 SGHDT, CDR2 YYEEEE.

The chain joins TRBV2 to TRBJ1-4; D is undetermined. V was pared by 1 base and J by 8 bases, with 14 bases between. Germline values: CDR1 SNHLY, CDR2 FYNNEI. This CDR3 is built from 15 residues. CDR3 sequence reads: CASSEGGIQREKLFF. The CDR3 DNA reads TGTGCCAGCAGTGAAGGAGGGATTCAACGGGAAAAACTGTTTTTT.

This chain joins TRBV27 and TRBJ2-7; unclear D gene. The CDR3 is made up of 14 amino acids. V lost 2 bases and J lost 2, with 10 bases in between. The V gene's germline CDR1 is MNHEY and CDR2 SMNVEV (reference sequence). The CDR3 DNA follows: TGTGCCAGCAGTTTAGGCAGGCCAACCTACGAGCAGTACTTC. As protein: CASSLGRPTYEQYF.

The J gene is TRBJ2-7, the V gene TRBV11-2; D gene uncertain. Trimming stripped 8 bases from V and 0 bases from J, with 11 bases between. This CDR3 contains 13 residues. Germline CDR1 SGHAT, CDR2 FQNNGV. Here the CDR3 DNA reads TGTGCCAGCTCCCGTCTTTCCTCCTACGAGCAGTACTTC. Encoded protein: CASSRLSSYEQYF.